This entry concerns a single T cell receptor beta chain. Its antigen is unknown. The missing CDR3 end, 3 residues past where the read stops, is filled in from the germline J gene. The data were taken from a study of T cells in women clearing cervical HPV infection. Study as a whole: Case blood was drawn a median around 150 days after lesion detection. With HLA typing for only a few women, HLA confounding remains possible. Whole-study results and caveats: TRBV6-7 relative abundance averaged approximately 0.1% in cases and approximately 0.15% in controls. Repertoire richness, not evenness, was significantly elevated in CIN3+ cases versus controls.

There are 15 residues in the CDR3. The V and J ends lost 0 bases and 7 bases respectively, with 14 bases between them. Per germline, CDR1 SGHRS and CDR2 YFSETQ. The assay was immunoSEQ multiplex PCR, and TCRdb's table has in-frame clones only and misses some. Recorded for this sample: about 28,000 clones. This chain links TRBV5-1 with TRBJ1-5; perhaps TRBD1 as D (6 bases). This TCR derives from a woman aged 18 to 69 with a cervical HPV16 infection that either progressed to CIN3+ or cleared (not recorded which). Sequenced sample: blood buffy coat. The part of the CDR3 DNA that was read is TGCGCCAGCAGCTTGGCCGGACAGTTAGAACAGCCC. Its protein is CASSLAGQLEQP. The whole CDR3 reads CASSLAGQLEQPQHF.